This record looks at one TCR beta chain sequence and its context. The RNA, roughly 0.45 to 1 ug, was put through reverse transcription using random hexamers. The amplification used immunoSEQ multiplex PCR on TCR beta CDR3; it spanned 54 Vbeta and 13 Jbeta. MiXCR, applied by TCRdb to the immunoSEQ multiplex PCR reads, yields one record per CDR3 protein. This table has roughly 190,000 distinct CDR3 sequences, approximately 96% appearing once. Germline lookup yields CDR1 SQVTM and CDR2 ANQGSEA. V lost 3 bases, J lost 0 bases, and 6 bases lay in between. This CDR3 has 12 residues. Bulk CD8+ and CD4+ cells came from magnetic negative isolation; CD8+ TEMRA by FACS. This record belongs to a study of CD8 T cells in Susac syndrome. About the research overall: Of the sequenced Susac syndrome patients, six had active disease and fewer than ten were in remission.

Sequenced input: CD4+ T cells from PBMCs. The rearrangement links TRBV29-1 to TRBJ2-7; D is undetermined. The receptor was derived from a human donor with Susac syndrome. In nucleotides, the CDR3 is TGCAGCGTTGACGCGGACTCCTACGAGCAGTACTTC. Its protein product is CSVDADSYEQYF.